This T cell receptor (beta chain) was captured in a study of glioma-infiltrating T cells after dendritic cell vaccination (dated by TCRdb to 2015 to 2016). Looking at the study overall: Of the 15 glioblastoma patients in the cohort, all drawn from Phase I and II dendritic cell vaccination trials, 9 were newly diagnosed and 6 had recurrent disease. Three intradermal dendritic cell vaccine injections were administered to patients at biweekly intervals in the arm below the axilla. TCR sequencing metrics, including TIL content and tumor-blood repertoire overlap, were correlated with survival after dendritic cell vaccination. In glioblastoma patients vaccinated with dendritic cells, deep sequencing of TCR beta CDR3 regions served to measure the amount of tumor-infiltrating lymphocytes and to compare repertoires between tumor and blood. The vaccine was prepared from monocyte-derived dendritic cells that were cultured for about 7 days with IL-4 and GM-CSF and then pulsed overnight with autologous tumor lysate. Autologous tumor lysate-pulsed dendritic cell vaccination was administered to the patients between the early 2000s and the early 2010s.

Using the immunoSEQ assay, TCRB CDR3 regions were amplified from around 2 micrograms of genomic DNA, or from all available DNA when less than that was on hand. Multiplex PCR used 60 forward primers for TCR V beta segments and 13 reverse primers for J beta segments. Synthetic control templates were spiked into each sample at limiting dilution to estimate reads per starting template. The Illumina HiSeq System generated sequencing reads of 87 bp. The published analysis was carried out like this. PCR and sequencing errors were removed by a nearest neighbor algorithm that merged closely related sequences. TCR overlap was measured as the percentage of unique tumor TCR beta sequences also present in the same patient's peripheral blood. TCRdb limited this immuneACCESS table to in-frame rearrangements with V and J called. A share of clones is missing; checked studies link under half to unresolved V genes, and the rest is unexplained. That table gives V, J and clone size, and the DNA gave D and trimming. For this sample there are under 100,000 clones; under 90% appear just once. The ten largest clones add up to roughly 2.9% of the sample.

Here is what the overall study found, with its caveats: No direct relationship between TCR clonality and survival was found, suggesting a diverse polyclonal response may matter. After dendritic cell vaccination, a higher estimated pretreatment TIL content predicted longer time to progression and longer overall survival. The three-group TCR overlap response model was described as speculative and requiring prospective validation. The cohort was small and heterogeneous, few patients had complete blood and tumor sets, and even fewer had initial-recurrent tumor pairs.

Selection of patients required sufficient residual fresh-frozen tumor tissue and over two years of available survival data. An isocitrate dehydrogenase mutation was not carried by any of the glioblastoma patients, although molecular status was otherwise variable. PBMC were collected before vaccination, two weeks after the third vaccination, and at tumor progression if tumor progression occurred. The Qiagen DNeasy Blood extraction Kit was used for extraction of genomic DNA. Trimming at the junction amounts to 1 base on V and 3 bases on J, and the germline ends lie 10 bases apart. There are 15 amino acids in the CDR3, from cysteine to phenylalanine inclusive. Of all the DNA, just the CDR3 is kept, 45 bases in frame from base 1. As encoded in the germline V gene, CDR1 is LGHNT while CDR2 is FRNRAP. The table lists this clone with a count of one. Its antigen is not yet known. No much larger clone is present one base from it, and per-base qualities are unavailable.

This sequence originates from a human donor with glioblastoma. Recombination linked TRBV12-5 to TRBJ2-1, with TRBD2 perhaps the D gene, on 6 matching bases. The sample consisted of blood, taken before dendritic cell vaccination. CDR3 loop: CASGLGLDNYNEQFF. The sequenced DNA is TGTGCTAGTGGTTTGGGACTAGATAACTACAATGAGCAGTTCTTC.